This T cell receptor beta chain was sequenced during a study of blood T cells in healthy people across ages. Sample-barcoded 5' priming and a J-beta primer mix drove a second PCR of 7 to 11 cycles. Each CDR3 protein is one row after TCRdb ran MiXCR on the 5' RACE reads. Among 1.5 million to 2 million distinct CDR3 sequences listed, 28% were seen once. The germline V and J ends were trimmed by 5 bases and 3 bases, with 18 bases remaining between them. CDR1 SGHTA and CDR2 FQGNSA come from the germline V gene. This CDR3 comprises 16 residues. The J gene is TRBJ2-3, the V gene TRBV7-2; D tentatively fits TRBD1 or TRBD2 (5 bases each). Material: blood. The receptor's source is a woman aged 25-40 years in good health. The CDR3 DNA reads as TGTGCCAGCAGCACCCCGTGGGGGTATTTAACAGATACGCAGTATTTT. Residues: CASSTPWGYLTDTQYF.